This TCR beta chain emerged from a study of blood T cells in healthy people across ages. At the level of the study: Researchers report that template switching captured about one barcoded beta molecule per two T cells.

It was with a sample-barcoded 5' primer and a J-beta primer mix that a second PCR of about 6 to 12 cycles was run. TCRdb fed the 5' RACE reads into MiXCR, producing one record per CDR3 protein. Of 650,000 to 800,000 distinct CDR3 sequences detected, under 45% appear once; the ten largest clones hold around 18%. The total RNA that was extracted per sample amounted to at least 5 micrograms. This CDR3 contains 13 residues. Germline V CDR1 and CDR2: SNHLY, FYNNEI. Sequencing was carried out using blood. The V and J genes are TRBV2 and TRBJ2-4; 9 bases line up with TRBD2. The end of the DNA aligns better with TRBJ2-5, so the J call may be wrong. This clonotype was sampled from a man between 60 and 75 years old in good health. The CDR3, as DNA: TGTGCCAGCGACCTAGCGGGGTCGGAGACCCAGTACTTC. Protein product: CASDLAGSETQYF.